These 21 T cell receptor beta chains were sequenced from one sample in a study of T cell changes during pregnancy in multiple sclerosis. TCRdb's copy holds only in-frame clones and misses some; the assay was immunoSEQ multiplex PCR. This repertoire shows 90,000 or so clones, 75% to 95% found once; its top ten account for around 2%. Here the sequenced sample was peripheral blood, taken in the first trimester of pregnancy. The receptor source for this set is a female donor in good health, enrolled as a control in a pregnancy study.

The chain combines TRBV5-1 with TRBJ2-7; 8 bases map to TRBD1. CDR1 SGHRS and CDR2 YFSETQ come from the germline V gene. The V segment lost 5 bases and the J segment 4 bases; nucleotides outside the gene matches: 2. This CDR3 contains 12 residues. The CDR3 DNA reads TGCGCCAGCAGTCGACAGGGGTACGAGCAGTACTTC. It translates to CASSRQGYEQYF.

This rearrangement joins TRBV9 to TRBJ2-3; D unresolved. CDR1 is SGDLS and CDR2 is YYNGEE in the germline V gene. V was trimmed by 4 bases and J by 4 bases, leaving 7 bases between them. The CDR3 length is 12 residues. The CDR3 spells CASSFQSDTQYF. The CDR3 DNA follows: TGTGCCAGCAGCTTCCAGTCAGATACGCAGTATTTT.

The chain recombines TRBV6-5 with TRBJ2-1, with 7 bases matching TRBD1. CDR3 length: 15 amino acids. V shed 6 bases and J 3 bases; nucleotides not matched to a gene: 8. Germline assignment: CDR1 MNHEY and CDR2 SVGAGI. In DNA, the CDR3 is TGTGCCAGCAGACTCGACAGGGCGGACTACAATGAGCAGTTCTTC. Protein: CASRLDRADYNEQFF.

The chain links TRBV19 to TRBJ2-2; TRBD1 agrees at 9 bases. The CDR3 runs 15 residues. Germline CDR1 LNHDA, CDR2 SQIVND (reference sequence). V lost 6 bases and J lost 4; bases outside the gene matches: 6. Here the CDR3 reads CASSRQGETTGELFF. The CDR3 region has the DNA TGTGCCAGTAGCAGACAGGGGGAGACCACCGGGGAGCTGTTTTTT.

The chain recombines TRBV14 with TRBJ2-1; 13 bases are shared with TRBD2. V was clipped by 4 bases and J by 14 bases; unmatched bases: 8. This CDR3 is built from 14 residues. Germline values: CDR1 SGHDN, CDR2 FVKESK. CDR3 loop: CASSPRLAGGRKFF. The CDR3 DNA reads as TGTGCCAGCAGCCCTCGACTAGCGGGGGGCCGGAAGTTCTTC.

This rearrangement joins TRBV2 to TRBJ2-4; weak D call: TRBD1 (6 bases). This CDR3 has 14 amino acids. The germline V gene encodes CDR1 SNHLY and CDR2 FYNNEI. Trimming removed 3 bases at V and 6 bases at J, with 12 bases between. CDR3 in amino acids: CASSEGQGLNIQYF. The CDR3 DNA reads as TGTGCCAGCAGTGAGGGTCAGGGGCTAAACATTCAGTACTTC.

CDR3 coding DNA: TGTGCTAGTGGTTCAGCGGGGCTCACAGATACGCAGTATTTT. As protein: CASGSAGLTDTQYF. The chain uses TRBV12-5 and TRBJ2-3, with 7 bases fitting TRBD2. V trimming: 4 bases; J trimming: 2 bases; junction bases outside the gene matches: 3. The germline CDR1 and CDR2 sequences are LGHNT and FRNRAP. The CDR3 spans 14 residues.

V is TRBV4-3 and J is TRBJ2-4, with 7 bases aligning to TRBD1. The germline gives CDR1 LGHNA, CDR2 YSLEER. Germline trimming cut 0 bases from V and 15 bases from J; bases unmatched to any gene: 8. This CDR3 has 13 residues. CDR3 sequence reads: CASSQDWGTDPYF. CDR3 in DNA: TGCGCCAGCAGCCAAGATTGGGGGACAGACCCGTACTTC.

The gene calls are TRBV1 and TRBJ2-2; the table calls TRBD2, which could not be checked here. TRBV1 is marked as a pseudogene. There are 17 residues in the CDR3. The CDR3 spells CTSSQDSPGEGTGELFF. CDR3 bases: TGCACCAGCAGCCAAGATTCGCCGGGGGAGGGCACCGGGGAGCTGTTTTTT.

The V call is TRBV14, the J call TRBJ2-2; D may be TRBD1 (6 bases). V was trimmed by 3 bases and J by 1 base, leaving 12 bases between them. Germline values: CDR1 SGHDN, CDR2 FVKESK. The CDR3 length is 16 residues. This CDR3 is CASSHPAGENTGELFF. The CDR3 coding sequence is TGTGCCAGCAGCCATCCGGCAGGGGAGAACACCGGGGAGCTGTTTTTT.

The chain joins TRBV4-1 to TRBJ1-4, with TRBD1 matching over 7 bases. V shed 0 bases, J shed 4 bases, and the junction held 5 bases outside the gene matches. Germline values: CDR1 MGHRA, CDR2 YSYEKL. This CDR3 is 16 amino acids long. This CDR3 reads CASSQDSAGGNEKLFF. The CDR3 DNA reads TGCGCCAGCAGCCAAGATTCGGCAGGGGGTAATGAAAAACTGTTTTTT.

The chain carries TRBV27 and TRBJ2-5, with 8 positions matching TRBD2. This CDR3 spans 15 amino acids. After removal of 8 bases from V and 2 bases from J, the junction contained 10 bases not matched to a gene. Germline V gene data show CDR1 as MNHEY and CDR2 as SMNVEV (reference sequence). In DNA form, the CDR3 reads TGTGCCAGCGGTCAATCGGGGGGGCCTCAAGAGACCCAGTACTTC. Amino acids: CASGQSGGPQETQYF.

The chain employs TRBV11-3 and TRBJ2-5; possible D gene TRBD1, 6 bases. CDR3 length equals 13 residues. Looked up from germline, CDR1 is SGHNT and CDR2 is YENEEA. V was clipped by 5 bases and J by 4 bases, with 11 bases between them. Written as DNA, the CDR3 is TGTGCCAGCAGCATAGGGACAACAGAGACCCAGTACTTC. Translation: CASSIGTTETQYF.

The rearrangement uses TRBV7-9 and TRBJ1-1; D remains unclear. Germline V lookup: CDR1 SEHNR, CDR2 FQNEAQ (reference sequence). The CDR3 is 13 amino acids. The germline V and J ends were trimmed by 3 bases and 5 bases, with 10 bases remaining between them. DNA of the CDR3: TGTGCCAGCAGCTTTCCGGGAGTGACTGAAGCTTTCTTT. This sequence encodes CASSFPGVTEAFF.

CDR3: CASSQRPGQISGNTIYF. For the CDR3, the DNA is TGTGCCAGCTCACAACGGCCGGGACAGATCTCTGGAAACACCATATATTTT. The chain combines TRBV18 with TRBJ1-3; 7 bases fit TRBD1. Trimming took 4 bases from V and 0 from J; bases not matched to a gene: 9. This CDR3 region has 17 residues. Germline-derived CDR1 and CDR2 are KGHSH and LQKENI.

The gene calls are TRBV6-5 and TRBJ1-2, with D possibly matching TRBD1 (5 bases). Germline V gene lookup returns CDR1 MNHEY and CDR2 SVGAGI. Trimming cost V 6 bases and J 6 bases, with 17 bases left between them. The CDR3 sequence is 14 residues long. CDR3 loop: CASRRQPEPDGYTF. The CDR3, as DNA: TGTGCCAGCAGAAGACAGCCAGAGCCGGATGGCTACACCTTC.

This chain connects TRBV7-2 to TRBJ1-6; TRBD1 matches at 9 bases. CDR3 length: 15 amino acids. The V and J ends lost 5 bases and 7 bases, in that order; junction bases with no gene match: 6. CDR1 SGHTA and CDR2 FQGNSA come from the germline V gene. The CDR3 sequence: CASSLSGTGNSPLHF. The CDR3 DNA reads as TGTGCCAGCAGCCTCTCCGGGACAGGGAATTCACCCCTCCACTTT.

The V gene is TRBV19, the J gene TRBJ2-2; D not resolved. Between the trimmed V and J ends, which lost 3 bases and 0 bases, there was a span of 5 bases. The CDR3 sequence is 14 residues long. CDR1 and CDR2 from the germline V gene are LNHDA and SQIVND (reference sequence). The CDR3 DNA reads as TGTGCCAGTAGTATCTCAGCGAACACCGGGGAGCTGTTTTTT. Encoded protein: CASSISANTGELFF. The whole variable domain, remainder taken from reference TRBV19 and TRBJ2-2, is DGGITQSPKYLFRKEGQNVTLSCEQNLNHDAMYWYRQDPGQGLRLIYYSQIVNDFQKGDIAEGYSVSREKKESFPLTVTSAQKNPTAFYLCASSISANTGELFFGEGSRLTVL.

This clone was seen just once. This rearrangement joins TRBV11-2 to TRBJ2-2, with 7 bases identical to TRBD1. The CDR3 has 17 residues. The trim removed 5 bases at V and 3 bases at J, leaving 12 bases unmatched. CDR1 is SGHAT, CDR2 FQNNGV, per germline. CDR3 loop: CASSPLEGQLHTGELFF. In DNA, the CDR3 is TGTGCCAGCAGCCCTCTTGAGGGACAGCTTCACACCGGGGAGCTGTTTTTT.

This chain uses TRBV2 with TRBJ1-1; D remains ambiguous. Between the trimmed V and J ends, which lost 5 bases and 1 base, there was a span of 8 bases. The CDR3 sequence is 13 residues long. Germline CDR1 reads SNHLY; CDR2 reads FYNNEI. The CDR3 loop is CASSLRGNTEAFF. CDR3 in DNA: TGTGCCAGCAGTCTCCGGGGGAACACTGAAGCTTTCTTT.

The CDR3: CASRTTHTDTQYF. For the CDR3, the DNA is TGTGCCAGCAGGACTACCCACACAGATACGCAGTATTTT. The rearrangement uses TRBV19 and TRBJ2-3, with TRBD2 as a possible D gene (6 bases). The V gene's germline CDR1 is LNHDA and CDR2 SQIVND (reference sequence). CDR3 size: 13 residues. The V and J ends lost 9 bases and 2 bases respectively, with 12 bases between them. The complete variable domain, with remaining parts taken from reference TRBV19 and TRBJ2-3, reads DGGITQSPKYLFRKEGQNVTLSCEQNLNHDAMYWYRQDPGQGLRLIYYSQIVNDFQKGDIAEGYSVSREKKESFPLTVTSAQKNPTAFYLCASRTTHTDTQYFGPGTRLTVL.